The 24 T cell receptor beta chains below were found in one sample sequenced in a study of cytomegalovirus exposure and HLA in healthy donors. PCR was performed using 60 Vbeta and 13 Jbeta primers. Here immunoSEQ multiplex PCR was the method, and the copy in TCRdb shows in-frame clones only, minus some. This sample lists approximately 150,000 clones; its ten largest clones have 0.75% to 1%. The sample was PBMCs. The receptors come from a male donor in good health and CMV-seronegative.

This sequence joins TRBV2 and TRBJ1-2; 7 bases are shared with TRBD1. With 8 bases clipped from V and 3 bases from J, the junction kept 9 bases outside the gene matches. This CDR3 spans 14 amino acids. Germline CDR1 SNHLY, CDR2 FYNNEI. In DNA form, the CDR3 reads TGTGCCAGCTTGGGCTCCGACAGGGACTATGGCTACACCTTC. Encoded protein: CASLGSDRDYGYTF.

The V and J genes are TRBV7-7 and TRBJ2-2, with D unresolved. The CDR3 consists of 15 residues. CDR1 SSHAT and CDR2 FNYEAQ come from the germline V gene (reference sequence). The ends were cut back, 5 bases at V and 1 base at J, with 11 bases in the middle. The CDR3 nucleotides read TGTGCCAGCAGCCAATACAACAAGAACACCGGGGAGCTGTTTTTT. Protein: CASSQYNKNTGELFF.

This chain uses TRBV28 with TRBJ2-1; D is undetermined. The germline gives CDR1 MDHEN, CDR2 SYDVKM. The CDR3 is made up of 14 amino acids. V was pared by 3 bases and J by 6 bases, with 12 bases between. Written as DNA, the CDR3 is TGTGCCAGCAGTTTTTTTCCTCTTTCCAATGAGCAGTTCTTC. Its protein product is CASSFFPLSNEQFF.

CDR3 region: CASSGLGPNSGNTIYF. CDR3 bases: TGTGCCAGCAGCGGGCTGGGGCCGAACTCTGGAAACACCATATATTTT. The chain joins TRBV7-9 to TRBJ1-3; tentative D call: TRBD1 (5 bases). V lost 5 bases, J lost 0 bases, and 14 bases lay in between. Germline loops: CDR1 SEHNR, CDR2 FQNEAQ (reference sequence). The CDR3 consists of 16 residues.

This sequence joins TRBV11-3 and TRBJ1-1; 8 bases are a match to TRBD1. The CDR3 has 15 amino acids. V lost 4 bases to trimming and J lost 0 bases; unmatched junction nucleotides: 4. CDR1 is SGHNT, CDR2 YENEEA, per germline. The CDR3 sequence: CASSSGQGLNTEAFF. CDR3 DNA sequence: TGTGCCAGCAGCTCTGGACAGGGCTTGAACACTGAAGCTTTCTTT. The complete variable domain, with remaining parts taken from reference TRBV11-3 and TRBJ1-1, reads EAGVVQSPRYKIIEKKQPVAFWCNPISGHNTLYWYLQNLGQGPELLIRYENEEAVDDSQLPKDRFSAERLKGVDSTLKIQPAELGDSAVYLCASSSGQGLNTEAFFGQGTRLTVV.

This chain uses TRBV30 with TRBJ2-1; TRBD2 matches 10 bases. From germline, CDR1 is GTSNPN and CDR2 SVGIG (reference sequence). The V gene end was trimmed by 8 bases and the J gene end by 9 bases; junction bases not matched to a gene: 13. The CDR3 contains 14 residues. The CDR3 region has the DNA TGTGCCGGAGGGGAACTAGCGGGAAATGGTGAGCAGTTCTTC. As protein: CAGGELAGNGEQFF.

This CDR3 reads CATGQGEGGLNQPQHF. Here the CDR3 DNA reads TGTGCCACCGGACAGGGAGAAGGAGGGCTCAATCAGCCCCAGCATTTT. The gene calls are TRBV10-3 and TRBJ1-5; 8 nucleotides line up with TRBD1. This CDR3 has 16 residues. The V segment lost 10 bases and the J segment 3 bases; nucleotides outside the gene matches: 14. The V gene's germline CDR1 is ENHRY and CDR2 SYGVKD.

V is TRBV4-3 and J is TRBJ1-5; D gene ambiguous. The CDR3 has 13 amino acids. CDR1 and CDR2 (germline): LGHNA, YSLEER. Trimming left V 1 base short and J 4 bases short, with 5 bases between. This chain's CDR3 is CASSQAQNQPQHF. In nucleotides, the CDR3 is TGCGCCAGCAGCCAAGCTCAGAATCAGCCCCAGCATTTT.

The chain carries TRBV29-1 and TRBJ2-3; D gene unclear. The ends were cut back, 4 bases at V and 0 bases at J, with 17 bases in the middle. Looked up from germline, CDR1 is SQVTM and CDR2 is ANQGSEA. The CDR3 extends over 16 amino acids. The CDR3 coding sequence is TGCAGCGTTGGGGCCTCTGTTGAAACTAGCACAGATACGCAGTATTTT. This gives the protein CSVGASVETSTDTQYF.

V gene TRBV9 combines with J gene TRBJ2-3; 7 bases map to TRBD1. The germline gives CDR1 SGDLS, CDR2 YYNGEE. V trimming: 2 bases; J trimming: 2 bases; junction bases outside the gene matches: 14. CDR3 length: 18 residues. The CDR3 DNA reads as TGTGCCAGCAGCGTGTTACCGGGACAGAACACTCTCACAGATACGCAGTATTTT. Its translation is CASSVLPGQNTLTDTQYF.

The chain recombines TRBV7-3 with TRBJ2-1; TRBD2 might be the D (6 bases). This CDR3 region has 17 residues. CDR1 SGHTA and CDR2 FQGTGA come from the germline V gene. The ends were cut back, 1 base at V and 6 bases at J, with 19 bases in the middle. The CDR3 region is CASSLSLRDFSSNEQFF. The CDR3 DNA follows: TGTGCCAGCAGCTTAAGCCTAAGGGACTTCAGTTCCAATGAGCAGTTCTTC.

The rearrangement joins TRBV10-3 to TRBJ2-7; a possible D gene is TRBD2 (7 bases). From germline, CDR1 is ENHRY and CDR2 SYGVKD. The CDR3 is 15 residues long. V was cut by 4 bases and J by 7 bases, with 20 bases left in between. The CDR3 nucleotides are TGTGCCATCAGTGTTCCCCGGGGGGCCTCGGGGGAGCAGTACTTC. It is translated as CAISVPRGASGEQYF.

The rearrangement links TRBV6-5 to TRBJ2-3; unclear D gene. CDR1 is MNHEY, CDR2 SVGAGI, per germline. The V end was cut by 2 bases, the J end by 1 base, with 4 bases between. The CDR3 consists of 13 residues. The CDR3 protein is CASSYRGTDTQYF. In nucleotides, the CDR3 is TGTGCCAGCAGTTACCGGGGCACAGATACGCAGTATTTT.

The V gene is TRBV30, the J gene TRBJ2-7; 8 bases are a match to TRBD2. CDR3 size: 14 residues. V trimming: 4 bases; J trimming: 0 bases; junction bases outside the gene matches: 5. From germline, CDR1 is GTSNPN and CDR2 SVGIG (reference sequence). CDR3 in DNA: TGTGCCTGGACCGGGGGGGGTCTCTCCTACGAGCAGTACTTC. Its translation: CAWTGGGLSYEQYF. Full variable domain (rest looked up from reference TRBV30 and TRBJ2-7): SQTIHQWPATLVQPVGSPLSLECTVEGTSNPNLYWYRQAAGRGLQLLFYSVGIGQISSEVPQNLSASRPQDRQFILSSKKLLLSDSGFYLCAWTGGGLSYEQYFGPGTRLTVT.

This rearrangement joins TRBV6-4 to TRBJ2-7, with D maybe TRBD2 (5 bases). From germline, CDR1 is MRHNA and CDR2 SNTAGT. Trimming removed 3 bases at V and 8 bases at J, with 20 bases between. The CDR3 is 15 residues long. CDR3 protein: CASSEAAGPLGKQYF. The CDR3 region has the DNA TGTGCCAGCAGTGAAGCTGCGGGCCCCCTAGGAAAGCAGTACTTC.

The V call is TRBV10-2, the J call TRBJ2-6; D possibly corresponds to TRBD2 (6 bases). V lost 4 bases and J lost 4, with 11 bases in between. This CDR3 comprises 15 residues. Germline V gives CDR1 WSHSY, CDR2 SAAADI. The CDR3 DNA reads TGCGCCAGCAGTGGCAGGGAGGCCGGGGCCAACGTCCTGACTTTC. This translates into CASSGREAGANVLTF.

The chain combines TRBV30 with TRBJ1-1; no clear D. CDR3 length equals 10 residues. Germline V CDR1 and CDR2: GTSNPN, SVGIG (reference sequence). Trimming left V 2 bases short and J 14 bases short, with 12 bases between. CDR3 nucleotides: TGTGCCTGGAGTCCTACGGGGTTCTTCTTT. Protein sequence: CAWSPTGFFF.

The chain is built from TRBV27 and TRBJ1-2, with 8 bases aligning to TRBD1. Germline CDR1 MNHEY, CDR2 SMNVEV (reference sequence). V lost 5 bases, J lost 5 bases, and 10 bases stayed unmatched. This CDR3 comprises 15 residues. The CDR3 nucleotides read TGTGCCAGCAGTAACCTTGGACAGGGCGAGTATGGCTACACCTTC. Residues: CASSNLGQGEYGYTF.

This rearrangement joins TRBV15 to TRBJ2-2, with D unclear. The CDR3 spans 14 residues. V was clipped by 3 bases and J by 4 bases, with 9 bases between them. Germline V gene data show CDR1 as LNHNV and CDR2 as YYDKDF (reference sequence). The chain's CDR3 is CATSSLHITGELFF. Here the CDR3 DNA reads TGTGCCACCAGCAGCCTCCACATCACCGGGGAGCTGTTTTTT.

V and J are TRBV30 and TRBJ2-3, with a possible D match to TRBD1 (6 bases). Between the trimmed V and J ends, which lost 4 bases and 6 bases, there was a span of 11 bases. The length of the CDR3 is 12 residues. In germline, CDR1 is GTSNPN, CDR2 SVGIG (reference sequence). CDR3 sequence reads: CAWKGDADTQYF. CDR3 sequence (DNA): TGTGCCTGGAAGGGGGACGCGGATACGCAGTATTTT.

The chain couples TRBV29-1 to TRBJ1-1, with 7 bases aligning to TRBD1. J lost 10 bases, V lost 0 bases, and 5 bases had no gene match. In germline, CDR1 is SQVTM, CDR2 ANQGSEA. The CDR3 loop spans 12 amino acids. The CDR3 coding sequence is TGCAGCGTTGAAGAGGGAAACAGGGGAGCTTTCTTT. Its translation: CSVEEGNRGAFF.

The chain's CDR3 is CASSLQAPSSYNSPLHF. CDR3 nucleotides: TGTGCCAGCAGTTTACAGGCACCGAGCTCCTATAATTCACCCCTCCACTTT. This chain connects TRBV2 to TRBJ1-6; a weak D match, TRBD1 (5 bases). V lost 5 bases and J lost 0, with 14 bases in between. The CDR3 is 17 residues long. The germline gives CDR1 SNHLY, CDR2 FYNNEI.

The rearrangement uses TRBV30 and TRBJ1-3; D unresolved. Per germline, CDR1 GTSNPN and CDR2 SVGIG (reference sequence). The CDR3 extends over 12 amino acids. Trimming pared 1 base from V and 7 bases from J, leaving 8 bases between. The CDR3 DNA follows: TGTGCCTGGAGTGGCATGGAGAACACCATATATTTT. It specifies CAWSGMENTIYF.

V and J are TRBV14 and TRBJ2-7; 11 nucleotides agree with TRBD2. The junction had 5 bases not matched to a gene; V was cut back by 0 bases and J by 7 bases. This CDR3 contains 15 residues. Germline loops: CDR1 SGHDN, CDR2 FVKESK. The CDR3: CASSQDVGLAVEQYF. The CDR3 coding sequence is TGTGCCAGCAGCCAAGATGTGGGACTAGCGGTAGAGCAGTACTTC. Complete variable domain (other parts from reference TRBV14 and TRBJ2-7): EAGVTQFPSHSVIEKGQTVTLRCDPISGHDNLYWYRRVMGKEIKFLLHFVKESKQDESGMPNNRFLAERTGGTYSTLKVQPAELEDSGVYFCASSQDVGLAVEQYFGPGTRLTVT.